Listed below are T cell receptor beta chains from one sample, sequenced in a study of T cells in Graves' hyperthyroidism and ophthalmopathy. Via MiXCR, TCRdb re-called the multiplex PCR reads, giving one row per CDR3 protein. The table lists roughly 840,000 distinct CDR3 sequences, 38% of them singletons. Sequencing input: blood. The origin of the receptors is a man aged 18-30 years with Graves' hyperthyroidism. The CDR3 runs from the conserved cysteine through the conserved F or W. A D gene is named only where the DNA matches it firmly. The size field is filled for only some rows; it gives once, few, many or a size class.

D: NA; V: TRBV20-1; J: TRBJ1-1; size: NA; DNA: TGCAGTGCTAGAGATGAGGGAGGACTAGATGTAGCTTTCTTT; CDR3: CSARDEGGLDVAFF
D: NA; V: TRBV6-5; J: TRBJ2-7; size: NA; DNA: TGTGCCAGCAGAGAAGAGGCCCCCTACGAGCAGTACTTC; CDR3: CASREEAPYEQYF
D: NA; V: TRBV7-8; J: TRBJ1-3; size: many; DNA: TGTGCCAGCACCCTTGAAACCGGCACCATATATTTT; CDR3: CASTLETGTIYF
D: NA; V: TRBV7-2; J: TRBJ1-5; size: many; DNA: TGTGCCAGCAGCTTAGTGTGGAGGGAGCCCCAGCATTTT; CDR3: CASSLVWREPQHF
D: NA; V: TRBV20-1; J: TRBJ2-7; size: NA; DNA: TGCAGTGCTAGAGAGCACTCCTACGAGCTGTACTTC; CDR3: CSAREHSYELYF
D: NA; V: TRBV29-1; J: TRBJ2-7; size: many; DNA: TGCAGCGTTGAAGAGGAGAGGGACGGTCCTTTCGAGCAGTACTTC; CDR3: CSVEEERDGPFEQYF
D: NA; V: TRBV7-9; J: TRBJ1-4; size: NA; DNA: TGTGCCAGCAGCCGTGCTTGGACCTGGAATGAAAAACTGTTTTTT; CDR3: CASSRAWTWNEKLFF
D: NA; V: TRBV29-1; J: TRBJ2-5; size: many; DNA: TGCAGCGTTGACCGGCAGGGTACGGAGACCCAGTACTTC; CDR3: CSVDRQGTETQYF
D: TRBD1; V: TRBV9; J: TRBJ2-5; size: NA; DNA: TGTGCCAGCAGCGTAACCGGGACAGGGCAAGAGACCCAGTACTTC; CDR3: CASSVTGTGQETQYF
D: NA; V: TRBV15; J: TRBJ1-5; size: many; DNA: TGTGCCACCAGCAGAGTCGGACGGGCCCAGCATTTT; CDR3: CATSRVGRAQHF
D: NA; V: TRBV6-5; J: TRBJ1-1; size: NA; DNA: TGTGCCAGCAGTTACCTGGGGGAAAGTGAAGCTTTCTTT; CDR3: CASSYLGESEAFF
D: NA; V: TRBV7-2; J: TRBJ1-2; size: NA; DNA: TGTGCCAGCAGTTCCGGGTGGCAGGCCGCCTATGGCTACACCTTC; CDR3: CASSSGWQAAYGYTF
D: NA; V: TRBV10-3; J: TRBJ2-2; size: NA; DNA: TGTGCCATCAGTGAGACTCGGGCGTCGAACACCGGGGAGCTGTTTTTT; CDR3: CAISETRASNTGELFF
D: NA; V: TRBV7-9; J: TRBJ2-2; size: NA; DNA: TGTGCCAGCAGCTTAGCTGGCCGGCGGGGCGCCGGGGAGCTGTTTTTT; CDR3: CASSLAGRRGAGELFF
D: NA; V: TRBV7-2; J: TRBJ1-1; size: few; DNA: TGTGCCAGCATCTCTTTTCCTGAAGCTTTCTTT; CDR3: CASISFPEAFF
D: NA; V: TRBV11-1; J: TRBJ2-3; size: NA; DNA: TGTGCCAGCAGCTTGGATGCTACGCAGTATTTT; CDR3: CASSLDATQYF
D: NA; V: TRBV20-1; J: TRBJ2-7; size: few; DNA: TGCAGTGCTAGAATTGGGGGTTCGGGGCAGTACTTC; CDR3: CSARIGGSGQYF
D: NA; V: TRBV2; J: TRBJ2-7; size: few; DNA: TGTGCCAGCAAGGTTTTTGGGGGGAGCTCCTACGAGCAGTACTTC; CDR3: CASKVFGGSSYEQYF